The 2 T cell receptor beta chains below all came from one sample that was sequenced in a study of shared clonotypes between healthy human individuals. Sequenced by immunoSEQ multiplex PCR; TCRdb stores in-frame clones only, minus some. The sample holds about 1,500,000 clones, more than 95% seen once. The sequenced material came from naive CD4+ T cells sorted from blood. Noted subset: CD45RA+ positively selected. The source of these receptors is a man aged 25 to 40 in good health.

The chain carries TRBV7-2 and TRBJ1-2; D gene uncertain. Germline V CDR1 and CDR2: SGHTA, FQGNSA. V was cut by 5 bases and J by 4 bases, with 11 bases left in between. The length of the CDR3 is 13 residues. The CDR3 bases are TGTGCCAGCAGCCCAGACGCCGGCTATGGCTACACCTTC. It yields the protein CASSPDAGYGYTF. Complete variable domain (other parts from reference TRBV7-2 and TRBJ1-2): GAGVSQSPSNKVTEKGKDVELRCDPISGHTALYWYRQSLGQGLEFLIYFQGNSAPDKSGLPSDRFSAERTGGSVSTLTIQRTQQEDSAVYLCASSPDAGYGYTFGSGTRLTVV.

The genes are TRBV5-6 and TRBJ2-7, with D possibly matching TRBD1 (5 bases). This CDR3 has 16 amino acids. Germline lookup yields CDR1 SGHDT and CDR2 YYEEEE. The ends were cut back, 1 base at V and 4 bases at J, with 18 bases in the middle. The CDR3, as DNA: TGTGCCAGCAGCTTGCTGACAGCAAGTACGACTTACGAGCAGTACTTC. Translated: CASSLLTASTTYEQYF.